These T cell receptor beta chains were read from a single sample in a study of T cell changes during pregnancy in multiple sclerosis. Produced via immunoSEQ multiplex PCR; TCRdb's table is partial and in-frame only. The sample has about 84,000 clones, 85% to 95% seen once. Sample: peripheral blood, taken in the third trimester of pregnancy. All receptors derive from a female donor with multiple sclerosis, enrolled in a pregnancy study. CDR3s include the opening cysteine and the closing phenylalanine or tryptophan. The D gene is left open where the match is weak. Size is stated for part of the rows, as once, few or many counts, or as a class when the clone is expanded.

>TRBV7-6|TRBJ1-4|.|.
CASSPNREKLFF
TGTGCCAGCAGCCCTAACCGGGAAAAACTGTTTTTT
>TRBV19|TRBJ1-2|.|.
CASSLNIPYGYTF
TGTGCCAGTAGTTTAAATATCCCCTATGGCTACACCTTC
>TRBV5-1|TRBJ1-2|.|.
CASSLEGGGYTF
TGCGCCAGCAGCTTGGAAGGGGGTGGCTACACCTTC
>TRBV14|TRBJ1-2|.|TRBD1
CASSLGTGYGYTF
TGTGCCAGCAGCCTGGGGACAGGGTACGGCTACACCTTC
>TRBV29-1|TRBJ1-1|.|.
CSTRQWGAEAFF
TGCAGCACTCGACAATGGGGGGCTGAAGCTTTCTTT
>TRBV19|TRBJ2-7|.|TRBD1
CASSIGWGRGYEQYF
TGTGCCAGTAGTATAGGTTGGGGCAGGGGGTACGAGCAGTACTTC
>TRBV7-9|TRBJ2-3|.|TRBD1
CASSLGDRSTDTQYF
TGTGCCAGCAGCCTTGGGGACAGAAGCACAGATACGCAGTATTTT
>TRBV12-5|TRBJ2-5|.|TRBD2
CASGPSRRGEETQYF
TGTGCTAGTGGTCCCTCTAGGCGGGGGGAAGAGACCCAGTACTTC
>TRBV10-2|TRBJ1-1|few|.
CASSRPVGGVNTEAFF
TGCGCCAGCAGCCGCCCAGTAGGAGGAGTGAACACTGAAGCTTTCTTT
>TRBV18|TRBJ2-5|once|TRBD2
CASSEHSGGKETQYF
TGTGCCAGCTCAGAACATAGCGGGGGGAAAGAGACCCAGTACTTC
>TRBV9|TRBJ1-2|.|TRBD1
CASRQQGDSGYTF
TGTGCCAGCAGACAGCAGGGGGACTCTGGCTACACCTTC
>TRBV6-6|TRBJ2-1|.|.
CASRALANNEQFF
TGTGCGAGTCGGGCCCTAGCGAACAATGAGCAGTTCTTC
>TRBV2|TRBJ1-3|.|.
CASTRSLAGNTIYF
TGTGCCAGCACTCGAAGCTTGGCTGGAAACACCATATATTTT
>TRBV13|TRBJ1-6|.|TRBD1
CASSQGESSPLHF
TGTGCCAGCAGCCAGGGGGAGAGTTCACCCCTCCACTTT
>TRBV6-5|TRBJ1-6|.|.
CASSTQGSPLHF
TGTGCCAGCAGTACACAGGGTTCACCCCTCCACTTT
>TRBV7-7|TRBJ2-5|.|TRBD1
CASRTGTGEQETQYF
TGTGCTAGCAGAACCGGGACAGGGGAACAAGAGACCCAGTACTTC
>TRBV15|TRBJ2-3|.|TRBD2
CATSRGGSGGRDTQYF
TGTGCCACCAGCAGAGGGGGTAGCGGGGGTAGGGATACGCAGTATTTT
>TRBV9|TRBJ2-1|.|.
CASSRTGVVGAYNEQFF
TGTGCCAGCAGCCGGACGGGCGTAGTGGGGGCTTACAATGAGCAGTTCTTC
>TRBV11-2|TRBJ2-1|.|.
CASSLVQGGGTYNEQFF
TGTGCCAGCAGCTTAGTTCAAGGGGGGGGAACGTACAATGAGCAGTTCTTC
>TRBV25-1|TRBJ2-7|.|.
CASSAFNRGLYEQYF
TGTGCCAGCAGTGCCTTTAACAGGGGACTCTACGAGCAGTACTTC
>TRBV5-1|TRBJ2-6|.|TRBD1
CASGEGTGGPGANVLTF
TGCGCCAGCGGGGAGGGGACAGGGGGACCTGGGGCCAACGTCCTGACTTTC
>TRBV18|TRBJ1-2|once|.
CASSLQGDYGYTF
TGTGCCAGCTCCCTACAGGGAGACTATGGCTACACCTTC